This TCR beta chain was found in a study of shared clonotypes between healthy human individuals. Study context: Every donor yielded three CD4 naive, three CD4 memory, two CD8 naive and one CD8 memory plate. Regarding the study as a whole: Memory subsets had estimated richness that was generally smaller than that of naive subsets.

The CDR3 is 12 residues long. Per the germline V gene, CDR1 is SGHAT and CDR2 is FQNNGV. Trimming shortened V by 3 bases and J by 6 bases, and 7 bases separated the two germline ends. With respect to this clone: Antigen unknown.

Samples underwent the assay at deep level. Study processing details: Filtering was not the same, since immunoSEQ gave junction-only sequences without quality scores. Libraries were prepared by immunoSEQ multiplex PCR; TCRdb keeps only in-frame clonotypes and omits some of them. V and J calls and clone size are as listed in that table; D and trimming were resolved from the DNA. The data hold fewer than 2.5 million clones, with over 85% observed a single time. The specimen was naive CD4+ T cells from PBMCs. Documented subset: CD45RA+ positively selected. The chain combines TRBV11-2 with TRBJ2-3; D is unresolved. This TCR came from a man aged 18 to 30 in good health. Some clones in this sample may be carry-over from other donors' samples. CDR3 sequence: CASSLMWDTQYF. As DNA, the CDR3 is TGTGCCAGCAGCTTGATGTGGGATACGCAGTATTTT.